Shown below are 17 T cell receptor beta chains from a single sample sequenced in a study of tumor-infiltrating lymphocytes in oesophageal squamous cell carcinoma. Via MiXCR, TCRdb re-called the PCR reads, giving one row per CDR3 protein. The sample holds about 12,000 distinct CDR3 sequences; around 49% are singletons and the top ten take 30% to 40%. The sample taken for sequencing was esophageal tumor tissue. The receptor set was obtained from a female donor with esophageal squamous cell carcinoma.

There are a few counts of this clonotype. The chain couples TRBV7-9 to TRBJ2-3; either TRBD1 or TRBD2 may supply D (5 bases each). From germline, CDR1 is SEHNR and CDR2 FQNEAQ (reference sequence). The CDR3 consists of 16 residues. Trimming took off 1 base at V and 4 bases at J, with 15 bases between the two ends. CDR3 nucleotides: TGTGCCAGCAGCTTAGGGACACGGGGTCGGGCAGATACGCAGTATTTT. It yields the protein CASSLGTRGRADTQYF. The full variable domain, with the rest looked up from reference TRBV7-9 and TRBJ2-3, is DTGVSQNPRHKITKRGQNVTFRCDPISEHNRLYWYRQTLGQGPEFLTYFQNEAQLEKSRLLSDRFSAERPKGSFSTLEIQRTEQGDSAMYLCASSLGTRGRADTQYFGPGTRLTVL.

The table lists this clonotype with a few counts. V usage is TRBV30 and J usage is TRBJ2-3, with 9 nucleotides matching TRBD2. This CDR3 has 16 amino acids. Trimming removed 5 bases from V and 2 bases from J; junction bases left unmatched: 11. CDR1 is GTSNPN, CDR2 SVGIG, per germline (reference sequence). The CDR3 loop reads CAWGLVSGSFTDTQYF. The CDR3 bases are TGTGCCTGGGGGCTGGTTAGCGGGAGTTTCACAGATACGCAGTATTTT. Drawing the rest from reference TRBV30 and TRBJ2-3, the complete variable domain is SQTIHQWPATLVQPVGSPLSLECTVEGTSNPNLYWYRQAAGRGLQLLFYSVGIGQISSEVPQNLSASRPQDRQFILSSKKLLLSDSGFYLCAWGLVSGSFTDTQYFGPGTRLTVL.

This chain uses TRBV7-2 with TRBJ2-3; no definite D call. CDR3 length: 12 amino acids. The ends were cut back, 3 bases at V and 5 bases at J, with 6 bases in the middle. The V gene's germline CDR1 is SGHTA and CDR2 FQGNSA. The CDR3: CASSFIGDTQYF. The DNA for the CDR3 is TGTGCCAGCAGCTTCATCGGAGATACGCAGTATTTT.

The chain has TRBV5-6 and TRBJ2-5, with 16 bases aligning to TRBD2. The J call could be wrong; TRBJ2-1 is a better fit for the DNA end. This CDR3 region has 21 residues. CDR1 is SGHDT and CDR2 is YYEEEE in the germline V gene. CDR3 DNA sequence: TGTGCCAGCAGCTTGGAAATTGACAGGCCCCCGGGACTAGCGGGAGGGGAGGGGCAGTTCTTC. This codes for CASSLEIDRPPGLAGGEGQFF.

V is TRBV27 and J is TRBJ2-1; 7 nucleotides agree with TRBD2. CDR1 is MNHEY and CDR2 is SMNVEV in the germline V gene (reference sequence). Trimming took 6 bases from V and 7 from J; bases not matched to a gene: 15. The CDR3 is 16 residues long. The CDR3 DNA reads TGTGCCAGCAGCCTACTAGCGCAAGCCGGAGGGAATGAGCAGTTCTTC. It translates to CASSLLAQAGGNEQFF.

The genes are TRBV7-8 and TRBJ2-3; D perhaps matches TRBD1 (7 bases). The J call is uncertain, as TRBJ2-7 better fits the DNA end. Germline V gene data show CDR1 as SGHVS and CDR2 as FQNEAQ. The CDR3 contains 13 residues. This chain's CDR3 is CASRGYRGGEQYF. The CDR3 DNA reads TGTGCCAGCAGGGGGTACAGGGGAGGCGAGCAGTACTTC.

By sample fraction, this clonotype is medium-sized. The chain carries TRBV6-2 or TRBV6-3 and TRBJ2-1; tentatively, D is TRBD2 (6 bases). The V gene lost 2 bases and the J gene lost 6 bases, with 14 bases spanning the gap. Germline V lookup: CDR1 MNHEY, CDR2 SVGEGT. There are 15 residues in the CDR3. CDR3 coding DNA: TGTGCCAGCAGTTACCTAGCGTTAGACCGCAATGAGCAGTTCTTC. It encodes CASSYLALDRNEQFF.

The rearrangement links TRBV7-6 to TRBJ2-5, with D possibly being TRBD2 (6 bases). TRBJ2-3 explains the end of the DNA better; the J call may be wrong. Per the germline V gene, CDR1 is SGHVS and CDR2 is FNYEAQ. The CDR3 has 15 residues. CDR3 bases: TGTGCCAGCAGCCTGCGGGGAAGGGGCACAGATACGCAGTATTTT. Translating it yields CASSLRGRGTDTQYF.

This clonotype was seen repeatedly, ten times or more. The J gene is TRBJ2-1, the V gene TRBV5-1; D may correspond to TRBD1 or TRBD2 (5 bases each). Near its end, the DNA agrees better with TRBJ2-7, so the J call may be wrong. Germline loops: CDR1 SGHRS, CDR2 YFSETQ. CDR3 length: 14 residues. This CDR3 reads CASSLGGSSGEQYF. As DNA, the CDR3 is TGCGCCAGCAGCTTGGGGGGGTCCTCTGGGGAGCAGTACTTC.

Only one count was recorded for this clonotype. The chain is built from TRBV11-2 and TRBJ2-3; 7 bases line up with TRBD1. The germline CDR1 and CDR2 sequences are SGHAT and FQNNGV. The CDR3 sequence is 16 residues long. V shed 1 base, J shed 2 bases, and the junction held 6 bases outside the gene matches. In DNA, the CDR3 is TGTGCCAGCAGCTTAGGGGACAGAATTAACACAGATACGCAGTATTTT. Translating gives CASSLGDRINTDTQYF.

This clonotype was seen at least ten times. The chain is built from TRBV6-1 and TRBJ2-7, with no clear D. The tail of the sequence fits TRBJ2-5 better, so the J call may be wrong. The CDR3 extends over 11 amino acids. CDR1 and CDR2 from the germline V gene are MNHNS and SASEGT. As DNA, the CDR3 is TGTGCCAGCAAGACCCAAGAGACCCAGTACTTC. Translation gives CASKTQETQYF.

At least ten counts were recorded for this clonotype. The rearrangement uses TRBV28 and TRBJ2-7; D unresolved. The V gene lost 6 bases and the J gene lost 3 bases, with 12 bases spanning the gap. CDR3 size: 13 residues. The V gene's germline CDR1 is MDHEN and CDR2 SYDVKM. The CDR3, as DNA: TGTGCCAGCAGCCGTCCGGGCAGCTACGAGCAGTACTTC. Its protein is CASSRPGSYEQYF.

There are many counts of this clonotype. The chain employs TRBV7-3 and TRBJ2-3, with 7 bases identical to TRBD2. The germline V gene has CDR1 SGHTA and CDR2 FQGTGA. There are 16 residues in the CDR3. J gave up 2 bases and V 2 bases, and 7 bases lay outside the gene matches. The chain's CDR3 is CASSLWGGSLTDTQYF. DNA for the CDR3: TGTGCCAGCAGCTTATGGGGCGGGAGCCTCACAGATACGCAGTATTTT.

Regarding this clonotype: This is likely a read error, given that the CDR3 carries no conserved phenylalanine or tryptophan at its end. It is unclear where the CDR3 begins or ends on the DNA, so no DNA is shown, and the CDR3 is as TCRdb lists it. The V gene is TRBV7-2, the J gene TRBJ2-3; the table's D gene call, TRBD2, was not cross checked with the DNA. The CDR3 spans 17 amino acids, including both terminal residues. Germline lookup yields CDR1 SGHTA and CDR2 FQGNSA. The CDR3 reads CASRKTSGGVYEQYFGP.

The chain combines TRBV6-2 or TRBV6-3 with TRBJ2-1; D uncertain. The J call may be wrong; the DNA end is better matched by TRBJ2-7. In germline, CDR1 is MNHEY, CDR2 SVGEGT. The CDR3 length is 15 residues. The CDR3 sequence is CASSYSLVGSYEQYF. The DNA of the CDR3 is TGTGCCAGCAGTTACTCCCTGGTGGGCTCCTACGAGCAGTACTTC.

This clonotype is large. This chain joins TRBV7-9 and TRBJ2-3; 15 nucleotides match TRBD2. Germline CDR1 is SEHNR and CDR2 is FQNEAQ (reference sequence). The CDR3 length is 17 residues. The trim removed 5 bases at V and 5 bases at J, leaving 8 bases unmatched. The CDR3 DNA sequence: TGTGCCAGCAGCCGGACTAGCGGGGGGGCTTTTATAGATACGCAGTATTTT. Translation gives CASSRTSGGAFIDTQYF.

The gene calls are TRBV27 and TRBJ2-1; D is uncertain. The J call is doubtful: the DNA matches TRBJ2-7 better. The CDR3 runs to 13 residues. Germline-derived CDR1 and CDR2 are MNHEY and SMNVEV (reference sequence). The CDR3 sequence is CASSSAGSNEQYF. CDR3 nucleotides: TGTGCCAGCAGTTCCGCAGGTTCAAATGAGCAGTACTTC.